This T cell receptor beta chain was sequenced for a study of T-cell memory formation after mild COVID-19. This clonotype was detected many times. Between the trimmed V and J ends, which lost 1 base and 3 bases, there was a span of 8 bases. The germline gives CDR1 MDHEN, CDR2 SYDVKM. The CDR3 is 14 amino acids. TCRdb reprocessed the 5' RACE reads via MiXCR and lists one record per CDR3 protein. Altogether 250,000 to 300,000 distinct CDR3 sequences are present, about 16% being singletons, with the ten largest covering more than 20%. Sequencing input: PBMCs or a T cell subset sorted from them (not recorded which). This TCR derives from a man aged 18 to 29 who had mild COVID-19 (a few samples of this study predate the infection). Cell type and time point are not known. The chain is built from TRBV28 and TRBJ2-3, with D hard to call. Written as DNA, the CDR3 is TGTGCCAGCAGTTTATCCGGACCAACAGATACGCAGTATTTT. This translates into CASSLSGPTDTQYF.